This T cell receptor beta chain derives from a study of long-term antiretroviral therapy in people with HIV. Study-wide results and limits: HIV repertoires spanned narrower CDR3 length ranges than controls.

Sequencing relied on immunoSEQ assay v3.0, run at survey level. Only in-frame clones appear in the TCRdb table, and some are missing; sequencing was by immunoSEQ multiplex PCR. The table shows about 30,000 clones, with 95% occurring only once. As concerns this clone: Its antigen is still unknown.

Material: unsorted PBMCs, obtained 5.3 years after starting antiretroviral therapy. This TCR was recovered from a young man with HIV.

The CDR3 region has the DNA TGTGCCAGCAGCGTATCCCTCCCGGGACTAGCGGAGTACAATGAGCAGTTCTTC. As protein: CASSVSLPGLAEYNEQFF. V and J are TRBV9 and TRBJ2-1, with 11 nucleotides matching TRBD2. The V gene's germline CDR1 is SGDLS and CDR2 YYNGEE. The CDR3 totals 18 residues. V gave up 1 base and J gave up 4 bases; unmatched junction bases: 10.